This T cell receptor beta chain was profiled in a study of T-cell memory formation after mild COVID-19. CDR1 and CDR2 from the germline V gene are SNHLY and FYNNEI. Trimming at V came to 6 bases and at J to 3 bases, leaving 5 bases not matched to a gene. The CDR3 contains 13 residues. Via MiXCR, TCRdb re-called the 5' RACE reads, giving one row per CDR3 protein. The sample has some 82,000 distinct CDR3 sequences, around 13% seen once. The sequencing sample was made of PBMCs or a T cell subset sorted from them (not recorded which). This chain connects TRBV2 to TRBJ2-7; TRBD1 matches at 7 bases. The sequence derives from a man aged 18 to 29 who had mild COVID-19 (a few samples of this study predate the infection). Cell type and time point are not known. The CDR3 spells CASREDRNYEQYV. The CDR3 DNA sequence: TGTGCCAGCAGGGAGGACAGGAACTACGAGCAGTACGTC.